Listed here is a single T cell receptor beta chain. Per the authors' pipeline: Amplification of reference gene primers was used by the study to estimate nucleated cell counts. Measured with immunoSEQ multiplex PCR; TCRdb has only the in-frame clones, and not every one. The DNA was the basis for D and trimming; V, J and clone size are from that table. The sample lists fewer than 300,000 clones; more than 75% were seen once. The data belong to a study of blood T cell repertoires in COVID-19. Study at large: From the United States, Italy and Spain came samples of acute and convalescent COVID-19.

The CDR3 length is 14 residues. Germline V lookup: CDR1 KGHSH, CDR2 LQKENI. The V and J ends lost 6 bases and 2 bases, in that order; junction bases with no gene match: 2. The source material was peripheral blood. The receptor's source is a middle-aged man who had recovered from COVID-19. The V and J genes are TRBV18 and TRBJ2-5; 11 bases map to TRBD2. This CDR3 is CASSASGGQETQYF. The CDR3 DNA follows: TGTGCCAGCTCGGCTAGCGGGGGGCAAGAGACCCAGTACTTC.